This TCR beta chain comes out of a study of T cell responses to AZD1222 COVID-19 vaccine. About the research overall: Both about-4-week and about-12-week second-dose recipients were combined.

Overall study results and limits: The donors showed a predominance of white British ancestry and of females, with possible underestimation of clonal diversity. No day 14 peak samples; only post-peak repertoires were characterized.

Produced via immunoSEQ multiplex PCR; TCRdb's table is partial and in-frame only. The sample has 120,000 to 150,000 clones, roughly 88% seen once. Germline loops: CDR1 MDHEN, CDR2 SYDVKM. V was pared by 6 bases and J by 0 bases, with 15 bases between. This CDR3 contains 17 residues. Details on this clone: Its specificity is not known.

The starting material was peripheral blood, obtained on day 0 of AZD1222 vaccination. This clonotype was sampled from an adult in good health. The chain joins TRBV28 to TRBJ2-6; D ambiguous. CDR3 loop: CASRGTQGISGANVLTF. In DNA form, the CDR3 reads TGTGCCAGCAGAGGAACCCAAGGTATCTCTGGGGCCAACGTCCTGACTTTC.